The 9 T cell receptor beta chains given below trace back to one sample, sequenced in a study of glioma-infiltrating T cells after dendritic cell vaccination. The protocol was immunoSEQ multiplex PCR, while the TCRdb copy is restricted to in-frame clones and leaves out a portion. The sample lists fewer than 100,000 clones, approximately 84% occurring once. The sequences come from blood, collected before dendritic cell vaccination. The receptors stem from a human donor with glioblastoma.

This clone was found a few times. The V and J genes are TRBV5-1 and TRBJ2-7; 7 nucleotides line up with TRBD2. CDR3 size: 14 residues. V lost 4 bases to trimming and J lost 7 bases; unmatched junction nucleotides: 11. Germline V lookup: CDR1 SGHRS, CDR2 YFSETQ. CDR3 nucleotides: TGCGCCAGCAGCCCGGCGGGGGACCGATTGGAGCAGTACTTC. Protein product: CASSPAGDRLEQYF.

This chain joins TRBV28 and TRBJ1-5; D perhaps matches TRBD1 (6 bases). CDR1 is MDHEN and CDR2 is SYDVKM in the germline V gene. With 8 bases removed from V and 1 base from J, the gap between germline ends came to 18 bases. This CDR3 has 16 amino acids. In DNA form, the CDR3 reads TGTGCCAGCTCCTTACTGGGCAGGGGAAGCAATCAGCCCCAGCATTTT. As protein: CASSLLGRGSNQPQHF.

The rearrangement joins TRBV5-1 to TRBJ2-5, with D maybe TRBD2 (6 bases). V gave up 1 base and J gave up 5 bases, with 21 bases separating them. The CDR3 contains 17 residues. Germline lookup yields CDR1 SGHRS and CDR2 YFSETQ. The DNA for the CDR3 is TGCGCCAGCAGCTTGTCGCTTACCGCAGAGGGAGGTGAGACCCAGTACTTC. It encodes CASSLSLTAEGGETQYF.

This chain uses TRBV5-5 with TRBJ2-4, with 8 bases fitting TRBD1. Germline V gene sequence: CDR1 SGHKS, CDR2 YYEKEE (reference sequence). The CDR3 has 17 residues. Trimming removed 1 base from V and 0 bases from J; junction bases left unmatched: 6. The CDR3 DNA is TGTGCCAGCAGCTTGAGGACAGGGATTCTAGCCAAAAACATTCAGTACTTC. Its protein is CASSLRTGILAKNIQYF.

V gene TRBV15 combines with J gene TRBJ2-1, with 16 nucleotides matching TRBD2. The length of the CDR3 is 17 residues. The V gene end was trimmed by 2 bases and the J gene end by 13 bases; junction bases not matched to a gene: 11. Germline loops: CDR1 LNHNV, CDR2 YYDKDF (reference sequence). The CDR3 bases are TGTGCCACCAGCAGATCTGGGGGACTAGCGGGGGGGCCCGGTCAGTTCTTC. Translated: CATSRSGGLAGGPGQFF.

The V and J genes are TRBV6-4 and TRBJ2-1; D is possibly TRBD1 (5 bases). Germline-derived CDR1 and CDR2 are MRHNA and SNTAGT. V lost 5 bases to trimming and J lost 6 bases, with 17 bases between them. The CDR3 is 15 residues long. The CDR3 DNA sequence: TGTGCCAGCAGTCCACAGGTCTCTTCGACCAATGAGCAGTTCTTC. Its protein product is CASSPQVSSTNEQFF.

This clone was seen once. This sequence joins TRBV4-1 and TRBJ1-1; maybe TRBD1 (5 bases). Trimming took off 5 bases at V and 5 bases at J, with 9 bases between the two ends. The CDR3 runs to 12 residues. Per the germline V gene, CDR1 is MGHRA and CDR2 is YSYEKL. DNA of the CDR3: TGCGCCAGCAGCTTAGGGGAAACTGAAGCTTTCTTT. This translates into CASSLGETEAFF.

The J gene is TRBJ2-3, the V gene TRBV7-3, with TRBD2 matching 12 bases. J gave up 10 bases and V 5 bases, and 19 bases lay outside the gene matches. Looked up from germline, CDR1 is SGHTA and CDR2 is FQGTGA. The CDR3 spans 18 residues. Here the CDR3 reads CASSPGHRLAGEAVAQYF. CDR3 bases: TGTGCCAGCAGCCCGGGACACCGACTAGCGGGAGAGGCGGTCGCGCAGTATTTT.

This chain connects TRBV6-5 to TRBJ2-7; the match to TRBD2 covers 12 bases. This CDR3 has 16 amino acids. The germline V gene encodes CDR1 MNHEY and CDR2 SVGAGI. The junction had 3 bases not matched to a gene; V was cut back by 1 base and J by 2 bases. CDR3 nucleotide sequence: TGTGCCAGCAGTTACTTACTAGCGGGAGGTGCCTACGAGCAGTACTTC. Translated, it gives CASSYLLAGGAYEQYF.